These 17 T cell receptor beta chains came from one sample sequenced in a study of OX40 agonist ivuxolimab in advanced cancers. Sequenced by immunoSEQ multiplex PCR; TCRdb stores in-frame clones only, minus some. Seen here are more than 70,000 clones, about 86% observed once, and the top ten hold around 2%. The source material was CD4+ or CD8+ T cells sorted from blood, sampled in a trial of the OX40 agonist ivuxolimab. All receptors derive from an adult with an advanced solid tumor such as melanoma, head and neck, liver or kidney cancer.

The J gene is TRBJ2-3, the V gene TRBV7-3, with 7 bases matching TRBD2. Trimming removed 3 bases from V and 0 bases from J; junction bases left unmatched: 3. The CDR3 contains 15 residues. Per the germline V gene, CDR1 is SGHTA and CDR2 is FQGTGA. The CDR3 protein is CASSFRGVSTDTQYF. The CDR3 nucleotides read TGTGCCAGCAGCTTTCGGGGGGTTAGCACAGATACGCAGTATTTT. Combining the CDR3 with reference TRBV7-3 and TRBJ2-3 gives the whole variable domain GAGVSQTPSNKVTEKGKYVELRCDPISGHTALYWYRQSLGQGPEFLIYFQGTGAADDSGLPNDRFFAVRPEGSVSTLKIQRTERGDSAVYLCASSFRGVSTDTQYFGPGTRLTVL.

This rearrangement joins TRBV28 to TRBJ1-5, with unresolved D. The germline V and J ends were trimmed by 4 bases and 5 bases, with 12 bases remaining between them. CDR3 length: 14 amino acids. The germline V gene encodes CDR1 MDHEN and CDR2 SYDVKM. In DNA form, the CDR3 reads TGTGCCAGCAGTTGGCCCGGAGGGCATCAGCCCCAGCATTTT. It translates to CASSWPGGHQPQHF. The entire variable domain, with the rest obtained from reference TRBV28 and TRBJ1-5, is as follows: DVKVTQSSRYLVKRTGEKVFLECVQDMDHENMFWYRQDPGLGLRLIYFSYDVKMKEKGDIPEGYSVSREKKERFSLILESASTNQTSMYLCASSWPGGHQPQHFGDGTRLSIL.

This chain links TRBV2 with TRBJ2-7; D ambiguous. Germline loops: CDR1 SNHLY, CDR2 FYNNEI. The CDR3 length is 13 residues. Trimming stripped 4 bases from V and 3 bases from J, with 10 bases between. CDR3 region: CASSVRRGYEQYF. The CDR3 nucleotides read TGTGCCAGCAGTGTCCGGCGAGGCTACGAGCAGTACTTC.

The chain links TRBV28 to TRBJ1-6; tentative D call: TRBD1 (5 bases). The CDR3 has 17 residues. With 3 bases removed from V and 5 bases from J, the gap between germline ends came to 17 bases. CDR1 is MDHEN, CDR2 SYDVKM, per germline. CDR3 in DNA: TGTGCCAGCAGTTTGGATAAGTGGGGCGCAGATAATTCACCCCTCCACTTT. This codes for CASSLDKWGADNSPLHF.

DNA of the CDR3: TGTGCCAGCAGCTTATTCTTAACAGGGCGTGCCTACAATGAGCAGTTCTTC. Its translation is CASSLFLTGRAYNEQFF. This chain uses TRBV11-2 with TRBJ2-1; D may be TRBD1 (6 bases). V was pared by 2 bases and J by 2 bases, with 16 bases between. The CDR3 spans 17 residues. The V gene's germline CDR1 is SGHAT and CDR2 FQNNGV.

The CDR3 spells CASSLQRLAPAWFF. DNA for the CDR3: TGTGCCAGCAGCCTCCAACGACTAGCGCCGGCTTGGTTCTTC. The rearrangement joins TRBV13 to TRBJ2-1; the match to TRBD2 covers 8 bases. The CDR3 has 14 amino acids. Germline V gene lookup returns CDR1 PRHDT and CDR2 FYEKMQ (reference sequence). V shed 5 bases and J 15 bases; nucleotides not matched to a gene: 15.

The genes are TRBV4-3 and TRBJ1-1; possible D gene TRBD1, 6 bases. V dropped 4 bases and J dropped 0 bases, with 18 bases sitting between them. The length of the CDR3 is 17 residues. From germline, CDR1 is LGHNA and CDR2 YSLEER. CDR3 DNA sequence: TGCGCCAGCAGCCGCCGTTTCGCCGGGACAATGAACACTGAAGCTTTCTTT. Its protein is CASSRRFAGTMNTEAFF.

This clone was observed once. V and J are TRBV7-2 and TRBJ1-3; 7 positions match TRBD1. The germline CDR1 and CDR2 sequences are SGHTA and FQGNSA. The CDR3 runs to 15 residues. Trimming took 1 base from V and 2 from J; bases not matched to a gene: 2. CDR3 loop: CASSLGQGAGNTIYF. Here the CDR3 DNA reads TGTGCCAGCAGCTTAGGGCAGGGGGCTGGAAACACCATATATTTT.

The CDR3 loop is CASRPGTGGFGELFF. Written as DNA, the CDR3 is TGTGCCAGCAGACCGGGGACAGGGGGCTTTGGGGAGCTGTTTTTT. This chain links TRBV27 with TRBJ2-2; TRBD1 agrees at 12 bases. The CDR3 consists of 15 residues. Germline V gene sequence: CDR1 MNHEY, CDR2 SMNVEV (reference sequence). V lost 6 bases to trimming and J lost 8 bases; unmatched junction nucleotides: 7.

This chain connects TRBV28 to TRBJ2-3; 8 bases map to TRBD2. Germline V lookup: CDR1 MDHEN, CDR2 SYDVKM. There are 14 residues in the CDR3. The V and J ends lost 3 bases and 3 bases, in that order; junction bases with no gene match: 2. The CDR3 DNA is TGTGCCAGCAGTTTTTCGGGGGGGACAGATACGCAGTATTTT. This encodes CASSFSGGTDTQYF.

The chain recombines TRBV6-1 with TRBJ1-3, with a weak D call TRBD1 (6 bases). The CDR3 runs 15 residues. Germline loops: CDR1 MNHNS, CDR2 SASEGT. The V end lost 7 bases, the J end lost 2 bases, and 15 bases lay between the germline ends. The CDR3 DNA sequence: TGTGCCAGCATGGAGGGACACAGCACTGGAAACACCATATATTTT. The encoded protein is CASMEGHSTGNTIYF.

The chain joins TRBV9 to TRBJ1-1; 7 nucleotides match TRBD1. V gave up 0 bases and J gave up 0 bases; unmatched junction bases: 2. This CDR3 comprises 15 residues. Germline CDR1 and CDR2: SGDLS and YYNGEE. This CDR3 is CASSVADRMNTEAFF. The CDR3 DNA sequence: TGTGCCAGCAGCGTAGCGGACAGGATGAACACTGAAGCTTTCTTT. Together with reference TRBV9 and TRBJ1-1, the CDR3 gives the full variable domain: DSGVTQTPKHLITATGQRVTLRCSPRSGDLSVYWYQQSLDQGLQFLIQYYNGEERAKGNILERFSAQQFPDLHSELNLSSLELGDSALYFCASSVADRMNTEAFFGQGTRLTVV.

V and J are TRBV6-5 and TRBJ2-7; TRBD2 matches 7 bases. V lost 1 base and J lost 5; bases outside the gene matches: 2. Germline V gene lookup returns CDR1 MNHEY and CDR2 SVGAGI. CDR3 length: 13 residues. CDR3: CASSYWGGNEQYF. CDR3 DNA sequence: TGTGCCAGCAGTTACTGGGGGGGGAACGAGCAGTACTTC.

V gene TRBV7-9 combines with J gene TRBJ1-4; perhaps TRBD1 as D (5 bases). V shed 0 bases and J shed 14 bases, with 10 bases lying between them. The CDR3 spans 12 residues. CDR1 SEHNR and CDR2 FQNEAQ come from the germline V gene (reference sequence). In nucleotides, the CDR3 is TGTGCCAGCAGCTTAGCGACGGGGCAGCTGTTTTTT. Amino acid sequence: CASSLATGQLFF.

The V gene is TRBV4-1, the J gene TRBJ2-7; D perhaps matches TRBD1 (6 bases). The germline gives CDR1 MGHRA, CDR2 YSYEKL. V was trimmed by 2 bases and J by 7 bases, leaving 24 bases between them. The CDR3 contains 17 residues. CDR3 coding DNA: TGCGCCAGCAGCCAATGGGTGACAGGCTACTCCTTGTGGGAGCAGTACTTC. As protein: CASSQWVTGYSLWEQYF.

The sample holds a few counts of this clone. The chain couples TRBV6-5 to TRBJ2-1; TRBD2 agrees at 12 bases. Looked up from germline, CDR1 is MNHEY and CDR2 is SVGAGI. CDR3 length: 16 residues. After removal of 1 base from V and 8 bases from J, the junction contained 6 bases not matched to a gene. The CDR3 DNA reads TGTGCCAGCAGTTACTTCCCTAGCGGGGGGGAAGATGAGCAGTTCTTC. Protein sequence: CASSYFPSGGEDEQFF.

V usage is TRBV2 and J usage is TRBJ2-3; no clear D gene. The V end lost 6 bases, the J end lost 0 bases, and 16 bases lay between the germline ends. Germline CDR1 is SNHLY and CDR2 is FYNNEI. CDR3 length: 16 amino acids. The CDR3 DNA reads as TGTGCCAGCAGCCGTTTCCGGACGTCTAGCACAGATACGCAGTATTTT. Amino acid sequence: CASSRFRTSSTDTQYF.